This T cell receptor beta chain was found in a study of breast tumors, draining lymph nodes, adjacent tissues. Overall study results and limits: Tumor repertoires ranked between lymph nodes and nontumor tissue in diversity, with V and J gene preferences. Tumor T cell lymph node origin was a supported hypothesis, not proven. Luminal-like breast cancer showed significantly higher tumor–nontumor repertoire similarity than basal-like.

TCRdb fed the multiplex PCR reads into MiXCR, producing one record per CDR3 protein. Counted here are tens of thousands of distinct CDR3 sequences, under 45% occurring once; the ten biggest clones make up 10% to 13%. This clonotype was seen ten or more times. Its antigen is undetermined. This receptor was obtained from a female donor with breast cancer. Some clones in this sample may be carry-over from other donors' samples. The sequencing sample was made of breast tumor tissue.

The CDR3 nucleotides read TGTGCCAGCACCGACCGGCCTGACTATGGCTACACCTTC. Protein: CASTDRPDYGYTF. The chain joins TRBV6-5 to TRBJ1-2; D gene unclear. The germline V and J ends were trimmed by 7 bases and 3 bases, with 12 bases remaining between them. The length of the CDR3 is 13 residues. Germline CDR1 MNHEY, CDR2 SVGAGI.